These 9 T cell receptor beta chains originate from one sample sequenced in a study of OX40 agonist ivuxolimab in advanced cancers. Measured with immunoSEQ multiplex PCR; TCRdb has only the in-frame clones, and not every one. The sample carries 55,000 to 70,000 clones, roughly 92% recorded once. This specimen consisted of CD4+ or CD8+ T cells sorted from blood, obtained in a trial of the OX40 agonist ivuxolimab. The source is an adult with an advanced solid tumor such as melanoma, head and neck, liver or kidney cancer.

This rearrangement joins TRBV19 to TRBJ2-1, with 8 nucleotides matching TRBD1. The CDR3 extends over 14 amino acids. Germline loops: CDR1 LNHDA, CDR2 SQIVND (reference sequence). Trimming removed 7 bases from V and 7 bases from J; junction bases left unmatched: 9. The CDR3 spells CASTPWQGANEQFF. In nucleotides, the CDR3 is TGTGCCAGTACTCCGTGGCAGGGGGCGAATGAGCAGTTCTTC.

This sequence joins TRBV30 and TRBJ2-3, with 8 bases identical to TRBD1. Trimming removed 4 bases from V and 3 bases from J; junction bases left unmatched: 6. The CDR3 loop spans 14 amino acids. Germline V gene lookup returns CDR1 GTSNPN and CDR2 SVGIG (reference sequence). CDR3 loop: CAWTGTGSTDTQYF. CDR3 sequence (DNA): TGTGCCTGGACCGGGACAGGTTCGACAGATACGCAGTATTTT.

The CDR3, as DNA: TGTGCCAGCAGCGAGGAGCGGTACAATGAGCAGTTCTTC. This codes for CASSEERYNEQFF. This rearrangement joins TRBV13 to TRBJ2-1, with TRBD2 as a possible D gene (5 bases). This CDR3 has 13 residues. Trimming cost V 5 bases and J 4 bases, with 9 bases left between them. CDR1 and CDR2 from the germline V gene are PRHDT and FYEKMQ (reference sequence).

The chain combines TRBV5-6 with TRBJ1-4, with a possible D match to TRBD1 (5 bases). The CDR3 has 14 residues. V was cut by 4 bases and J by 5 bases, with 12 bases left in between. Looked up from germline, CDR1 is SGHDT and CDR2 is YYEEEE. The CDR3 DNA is TGTGCCAGCAGCCTATCGGCAGGGAATGAAAAACTGTTTTTT. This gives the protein CASSLSAGNEKLFF.

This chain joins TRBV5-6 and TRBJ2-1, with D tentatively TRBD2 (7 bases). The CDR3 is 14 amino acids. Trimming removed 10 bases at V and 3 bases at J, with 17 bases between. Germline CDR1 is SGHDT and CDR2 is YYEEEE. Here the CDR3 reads CASGEGGLYNEQFF. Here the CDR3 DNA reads TGTGCCTCCGGGGAGGGGGGGCTCTACAATGAGCAGTTCTTC.

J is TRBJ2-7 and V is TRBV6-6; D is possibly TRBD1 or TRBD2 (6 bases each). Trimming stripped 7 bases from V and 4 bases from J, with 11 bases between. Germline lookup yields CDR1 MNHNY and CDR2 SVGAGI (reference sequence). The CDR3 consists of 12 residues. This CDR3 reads CASTGGSYEQYF. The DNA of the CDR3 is TGTGCCAGCACCGGGGGCTCTTACGAGCAGTACTTC.

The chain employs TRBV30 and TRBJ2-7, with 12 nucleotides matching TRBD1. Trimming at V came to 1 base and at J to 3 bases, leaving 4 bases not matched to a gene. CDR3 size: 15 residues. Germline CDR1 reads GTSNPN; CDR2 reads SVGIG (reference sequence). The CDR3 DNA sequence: TGTGCCTGGAGTGCCGGGACAGGGGGCTTCTACGAGCAGTACTTC. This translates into CAWSAGTGGFYEQYF.

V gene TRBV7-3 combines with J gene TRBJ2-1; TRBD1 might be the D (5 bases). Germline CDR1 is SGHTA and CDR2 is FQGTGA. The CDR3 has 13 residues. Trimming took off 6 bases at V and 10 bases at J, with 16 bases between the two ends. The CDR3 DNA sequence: TGTGCCAGCAGTCACACCCAGGCAGGGGAGCAGTTCTTC. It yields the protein CASSHTQAGEQFF.

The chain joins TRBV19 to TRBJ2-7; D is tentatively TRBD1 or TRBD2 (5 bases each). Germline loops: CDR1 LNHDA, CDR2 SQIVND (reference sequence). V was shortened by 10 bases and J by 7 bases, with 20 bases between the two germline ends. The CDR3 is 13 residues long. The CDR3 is CATSLARSGEQYF. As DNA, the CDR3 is TGTGCCACCTCCCTAGCCCGCTCAGGGGAGCAGTACTTC.